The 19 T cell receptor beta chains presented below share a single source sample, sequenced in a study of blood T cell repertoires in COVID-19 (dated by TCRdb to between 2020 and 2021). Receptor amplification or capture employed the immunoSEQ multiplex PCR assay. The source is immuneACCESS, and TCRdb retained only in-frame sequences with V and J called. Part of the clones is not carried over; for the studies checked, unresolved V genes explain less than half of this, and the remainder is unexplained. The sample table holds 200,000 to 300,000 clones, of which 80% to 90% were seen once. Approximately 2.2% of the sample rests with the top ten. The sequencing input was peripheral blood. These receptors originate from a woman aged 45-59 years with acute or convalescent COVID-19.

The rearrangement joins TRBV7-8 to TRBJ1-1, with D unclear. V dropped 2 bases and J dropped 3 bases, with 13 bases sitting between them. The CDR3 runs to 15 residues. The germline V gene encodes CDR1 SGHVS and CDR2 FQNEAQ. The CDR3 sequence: CASSLSIARDTEAFF. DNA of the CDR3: TGTGCCAGCAGCTTATCTATCGCCCGGGACACTGAAGCTTTCTTT.

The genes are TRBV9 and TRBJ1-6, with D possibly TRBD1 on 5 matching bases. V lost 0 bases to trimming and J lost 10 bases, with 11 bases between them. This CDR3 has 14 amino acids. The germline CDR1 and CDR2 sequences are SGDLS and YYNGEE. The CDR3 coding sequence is TGTGCCAGCAGCGTAGAGGGAAAGGGGTCACCCCTCCACTTT. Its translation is CASSVEGKGSPLHF. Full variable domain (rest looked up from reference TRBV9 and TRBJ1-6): DSGVTQTPKHLITATGQRVTLRCSPRSGDLSVYWYQQSLDQGLQFLIQYYNGEERAKGNILERFSAQQFPDLHSELNLSSLELGDSALYFCASSVEGKGSPLHFGNGTRLTVT.

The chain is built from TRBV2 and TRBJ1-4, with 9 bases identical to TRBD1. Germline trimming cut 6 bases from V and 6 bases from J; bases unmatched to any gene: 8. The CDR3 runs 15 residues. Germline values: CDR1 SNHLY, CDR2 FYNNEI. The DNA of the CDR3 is TGTGCCAGCAGCAGGGACGGGACAGGGTATGAAAAACTGTTTTTT. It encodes CASSRDGTGYEKLFF. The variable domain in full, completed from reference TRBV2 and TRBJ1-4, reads EPEVTQTPSHQVTQMGQEVILRCVPISNHLYFYWYRQILGQKVEFLVSFYNNEISEKSEIFDDQFSVERPDGSNFTLKIRSTKLEDSAMYFCASSRDGTGYEKLFFGSGTQLSVL.

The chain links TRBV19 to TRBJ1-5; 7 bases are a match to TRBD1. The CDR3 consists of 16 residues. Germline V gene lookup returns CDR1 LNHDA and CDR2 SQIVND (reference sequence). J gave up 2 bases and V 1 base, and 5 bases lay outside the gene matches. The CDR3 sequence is CASSIGRQGGNQPQHF. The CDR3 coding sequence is TGTGCCAGTAGTATAGGCAGACAGGGTGGCAATCAGCCCCAGCATTTT.

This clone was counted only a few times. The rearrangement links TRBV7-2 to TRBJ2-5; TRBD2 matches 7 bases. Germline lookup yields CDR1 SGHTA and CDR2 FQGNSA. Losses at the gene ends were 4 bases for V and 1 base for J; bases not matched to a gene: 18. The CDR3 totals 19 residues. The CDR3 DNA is TGTGCCAGCAGCTCTCGCTTAGCGGGTCACCAAGCCCCCCAAGAGACCCAGTACTTC. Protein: CASSSRLAGHQAPQETQYF.

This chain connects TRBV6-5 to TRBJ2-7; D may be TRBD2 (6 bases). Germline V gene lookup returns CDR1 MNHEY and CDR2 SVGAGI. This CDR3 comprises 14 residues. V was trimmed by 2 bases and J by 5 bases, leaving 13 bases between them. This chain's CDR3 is CASSYQSGVHEQYF. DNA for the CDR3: TGTGCCAGCAGTTACCAATCGGGAGTCCACGAGCAGTACTTC.

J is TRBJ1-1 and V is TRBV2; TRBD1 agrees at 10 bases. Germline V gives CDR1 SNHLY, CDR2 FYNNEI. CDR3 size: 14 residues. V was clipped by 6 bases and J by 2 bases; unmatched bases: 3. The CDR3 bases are TGTGCCAGCAGGCGGGACAGGGGTAACACTGAAGCTTTCTTT. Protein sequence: CASRRDRGNTEAFF.

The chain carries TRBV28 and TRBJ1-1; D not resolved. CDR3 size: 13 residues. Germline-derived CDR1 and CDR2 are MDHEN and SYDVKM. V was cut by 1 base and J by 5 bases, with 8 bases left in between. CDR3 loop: CASSLYRRTEAFF. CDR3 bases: TGTGCCAGCAGTTTATATCGGAGGACTGAAGCTTTCTTT.

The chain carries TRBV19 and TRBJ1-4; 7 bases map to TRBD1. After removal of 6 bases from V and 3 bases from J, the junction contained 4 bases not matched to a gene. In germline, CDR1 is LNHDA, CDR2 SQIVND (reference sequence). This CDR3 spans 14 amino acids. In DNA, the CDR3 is TGTGCCAGTAGCCCTACAGGGGCTAATGAAAAACTGTTTTTT. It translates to CASSPTGANEKLFF.

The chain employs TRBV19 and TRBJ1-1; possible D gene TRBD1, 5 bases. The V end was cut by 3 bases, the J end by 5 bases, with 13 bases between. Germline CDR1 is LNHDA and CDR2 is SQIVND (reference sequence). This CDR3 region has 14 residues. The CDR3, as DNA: TGTGCCAGTAGTATTACCGGGCCAGGGACTGAAGCTTTCTTT. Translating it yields CASSITGPGTEAFF.

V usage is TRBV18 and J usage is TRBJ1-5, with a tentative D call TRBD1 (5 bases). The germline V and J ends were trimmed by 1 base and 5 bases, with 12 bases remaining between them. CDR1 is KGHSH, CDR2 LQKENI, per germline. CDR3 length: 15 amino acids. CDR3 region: CASSPRGGLDQPQHF. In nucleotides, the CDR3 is TGTGCCAGCTCACCACGGGGGGGGTTAGATCAGCCCCAGCATTTT.

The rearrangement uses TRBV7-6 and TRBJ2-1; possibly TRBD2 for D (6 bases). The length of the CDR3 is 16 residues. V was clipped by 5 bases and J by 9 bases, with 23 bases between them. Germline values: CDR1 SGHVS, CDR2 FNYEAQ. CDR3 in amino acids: CASSPQLVGSGVEQFF. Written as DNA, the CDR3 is TGTGCCAGCAGCCCCCAGCTGGTCGGGAGTGGTGTTGAGCAGTTCTTC. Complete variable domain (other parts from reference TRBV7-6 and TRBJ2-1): GAGVSQSPRYKVTKRGQDVALRCDPISGHVSLYWYRQALGQGPEFLTYFNYEAQQDKSGLPNDRFSAERPEGSISTLTIQRTEQRDSAMYRCASSPQLVGSGVEQFFGPGTRLTVL.

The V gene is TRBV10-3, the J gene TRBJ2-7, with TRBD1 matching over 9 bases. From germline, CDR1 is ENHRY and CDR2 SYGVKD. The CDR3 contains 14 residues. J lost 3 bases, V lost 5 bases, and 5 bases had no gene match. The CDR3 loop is CAISPGQGSYEQYF. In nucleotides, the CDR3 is TGTGCCATCAGTCCAGGACAGGGGAGCTACGAGCAGTACTTC.

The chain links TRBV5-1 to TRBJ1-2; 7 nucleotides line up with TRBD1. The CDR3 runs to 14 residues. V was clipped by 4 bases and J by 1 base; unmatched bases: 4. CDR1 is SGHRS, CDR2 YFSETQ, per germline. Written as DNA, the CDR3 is TGCGCCAGCAGCCCGGGACAGAGTAACTATGGCTACACCTTC. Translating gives CASSPGQSNYGYTF.

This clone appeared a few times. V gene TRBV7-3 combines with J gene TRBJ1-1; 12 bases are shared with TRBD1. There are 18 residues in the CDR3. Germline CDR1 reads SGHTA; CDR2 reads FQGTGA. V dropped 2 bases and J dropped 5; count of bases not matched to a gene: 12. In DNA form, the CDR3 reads TGTGCCAGCAGCTTAGAAGGATTCGGGACAGGGGGCGAGACTGAAGCTTTCTTT. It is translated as CASSLEGFGTGGETEAFF.

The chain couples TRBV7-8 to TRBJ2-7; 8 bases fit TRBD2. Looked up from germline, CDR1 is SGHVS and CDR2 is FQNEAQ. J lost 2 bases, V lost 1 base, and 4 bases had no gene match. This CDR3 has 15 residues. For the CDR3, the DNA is TGTGCCAGCAGCTTAGTTAGCGGGACGCCCTACGAGCAGTACTTC. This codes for CASSLVSGTPYEQYF.

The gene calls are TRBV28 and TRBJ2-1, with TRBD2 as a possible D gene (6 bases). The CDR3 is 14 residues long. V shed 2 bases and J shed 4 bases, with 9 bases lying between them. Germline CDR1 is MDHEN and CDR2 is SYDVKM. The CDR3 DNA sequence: TGTGCCAGCAGTTTAGGGGGGTCGTACAATGAGCAGTTCTTC. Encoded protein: CASSLGGSYNEQFF.

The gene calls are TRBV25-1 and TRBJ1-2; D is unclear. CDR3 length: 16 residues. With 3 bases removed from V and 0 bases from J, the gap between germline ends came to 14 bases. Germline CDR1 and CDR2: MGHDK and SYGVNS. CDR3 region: CASSDFGVEANYGYTF. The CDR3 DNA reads TGTGCCAGCAGTGATTTCGGGGTTGAAGCTAACTATGGCTACACCTTC.

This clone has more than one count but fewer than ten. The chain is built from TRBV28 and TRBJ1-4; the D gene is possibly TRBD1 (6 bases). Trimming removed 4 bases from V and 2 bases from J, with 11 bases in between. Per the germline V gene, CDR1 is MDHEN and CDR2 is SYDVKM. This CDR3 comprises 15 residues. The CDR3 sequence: CASSSNRVTNEKLFF. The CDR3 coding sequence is TGTGCCAGCAGTTCTAACAGGGTTACTAATGAAAAACTGTTTTTT.